These 9 T cell receptor beta chains were all obtained from the same sample, sequenced in a study of cytomegalovirus exposure and HLA in healthy donors. Using immunoSEQ multiplex PCR, the repertoire was profiled, and TCRdb retains in-frame clones only, with some absent. The sample includes about 360,000 clones, roughly 85% seen only once; the top ten take under 0.9%. The sequenced material came from PBMCs. These receptors were collected from a young woman in good health and CMV-seronegative.

The chain joins TRBV27 to TRBJ1-1, with a possible D match to TRBD1 (5 bases). This CDR3 contains 11 residues. Germline V gene lookup returns CDR1 MNHEY and CDR2 SMNVEV (reference sequence). V was clipped by 7 bases and J by 6 bases, with 9 bases between them. The CDR3: CASNQGSEAFF. CDR3 nucleotide sequence: TGTGCCAGCAATCAGGGTTCTGAAGCTTTCTTT.

This rearrangement joins TRBV19 to TRBJ2-5; D is perhaps TRBD2 (5 bases). There are 15 residues in the CDR3. CDR1 is LNHDA, CDR2 SQIVND, per germline (reference sequence). The V end lost 7 bases, the J end lost 5 bases, and 20 bases lay between the germline ends. The CDR3 sequence is CASIVLAESRETQYF. In DNA, the CDR3 is TGTGCCAGTATAGTTCTAGCTGAATCTAGGGAGACCCAGTACTTC.

This chain links TRBV6-1 with TRBJ2-7, with D possibly being TRBD1 (6 bases). V dropped 1 base and J dropped 5 bases, with 15 bases sitting between them. This CDR3 contains 15 residues. Germline V lookup: CDR1 MNHNS, CDR2 SASEGT. The chain's CDR3 is CASSEDGQPYDEQYF. CDR3 DNA sequence: TGTGCCAGCAGTGAAGACGGACAGCCCTACGACGAGCAGTACTTC.

This sequence joins TRBV9 and TRBJ1-2, with 7 bases fitting TRBD1. The CDR3 runs 15 residues. Germline CDR1 is SGDLS and CDR2 is YYNGEE. J lost 3 bases, V lost 0 bases, and 5 bases had no gene match. The CDR3 region is CASSVERDRDYGYTF. In nucleotides, the CDR3 is TGTGCCAGCAGCGTAGAGCGAGACAGGGACTATGGCTACACCTTC.

This chain uses TRBV18 with TRBJ1-5, with 7 bases fitting TRBD1. The CDR3 contains 19 residues. The trim removed 4 bases at V and 2 bases at J, leaving 17 bases unmatched. Germline-derived CDR1 and CDR2 are KGHSH and LQKENI. DNA for the CDR3: TGTGCCAGCTCACACTGGGCACCGGACAGGCCTTTGGGCAATCAGCCCCAGCATTTT. This encodes CASSHWAPDRPLGNQPQHF.

The genes are TRBV10-3 and TRBJ2-3, with 12 nucleotides matching TRBD1. CDR3 length equals 15 residues. Germline CDR1 ENHRY, CDR2 SYGVKD. V shed 4 bases and J 5 bases; nucleotides not matched to a gene: 4. CDR3: CAISGGDRGQDTQYF. CDR3 coding DNA: TGTGCCATCAGTGGAGGGGACAGGGGGCAAGATACGCAGTATTTT.

This chain joins TRBV6-5 and TRBJ1-2; possibly TRBD1 for D (5 bases). The CDR3 is 13 amino acids. Germline V gene lookup returns CDR1 MNHEY and CDR2 SVGAGI. With 4 bases removed from V and 6 bases from J, the gap between germline ends came to 12 bases. CDR3 in DNA: TGTGCCAGCAGTTTCGTTTCAGGGAATGGCTACACCTTC. Amino acids: CASSFVSGNGYTF.

The chain carries TRBV27 and TRBJ1-2; 7 bases map to TRBD1. V gave up 5 bases and J gave up 6 bases; unmatched junction bases: 12. This CDR3 is built from 15 residues. Germline CDR1 reads MNHEY; CDR2 reads SMNVEV (reference sequence). The CDR3 coding sequence is TGTGCCAGCAGTCACCGGGACAGAATAATCGATGGCTACACCTTC. It codes for CASSHRDRIIDGYTF.

The V and J genes are TRBV4-2 and TRBJ2-1; possibly TRBD1 for D (6 bases). The germline gives CDR1 LGHNA, CDR2 YNFKEQ. Trimming left V 1 base short and J 6 bases short, with 7 bases between. CDR3 size: 13 residues. CDR3 residues: CASSQGDTNEQFF. The CDR3 nucleotides read TGTGCCAGCAGCCAAGGGGACACCAATGAGCAGTTCTTC.